This TCR beta chain was documented in a study of low-dose radiotherapy and immunotherapy resistance in tumors. Study-wide context: Nivolumab was given to patients as a 240 mg flat dose every two weeks, and ipilimumab at 1 mg/kg every six weeks. Both were delivered intravenously.

Priming of first-strand cDNA relied on TRAV- and TRBV-specific primers (covering alpha and beta chains). Over roughly 19 PCR cycles, TCRs were amplified from a constant-region primer and V-primer adapter. Each CDR3 protein gets one entry after TCRdb re-called the reads with MiXCR. The table records approximately 9,800 distinct CDR3 sequences, 40% to 55% of them present only once. The V end lost 5 bases, the J end lost 1 base, and 9 bases lay between the germline ends. This CDR3 has 14 residues. Germline CDR1 and CDR2: SGHRS and YFSETQ. V and J are TRBV5-1 and TRBJ2-2; the D gene is possibly TRBD1 (6 bases). The source is a human donor with advanced metastatic prostate, ovarian, gallbladder or colorectal cancer (not recorded which). This table probably holds off-target reads from a library built for another chain. The DNA of the CDR3 is TGCGCCAGCAGGGGGACACTGAACACCGGGGAGCTGTTTTTT. Protein: CASRGTLNTGELFF.